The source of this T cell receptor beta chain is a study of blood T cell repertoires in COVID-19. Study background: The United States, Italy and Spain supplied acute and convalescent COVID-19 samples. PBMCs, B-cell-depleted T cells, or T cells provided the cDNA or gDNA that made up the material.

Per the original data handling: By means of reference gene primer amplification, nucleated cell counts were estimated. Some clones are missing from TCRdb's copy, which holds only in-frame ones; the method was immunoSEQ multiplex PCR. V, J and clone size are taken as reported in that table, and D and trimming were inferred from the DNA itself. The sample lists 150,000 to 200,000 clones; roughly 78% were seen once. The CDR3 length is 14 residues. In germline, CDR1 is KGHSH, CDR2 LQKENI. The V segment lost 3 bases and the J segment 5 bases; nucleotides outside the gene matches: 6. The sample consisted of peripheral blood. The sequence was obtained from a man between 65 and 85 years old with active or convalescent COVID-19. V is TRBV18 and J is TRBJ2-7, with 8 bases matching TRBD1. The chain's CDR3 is CASSPDRVSNEQYF. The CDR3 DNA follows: TGTGCCAGCTCACCGGACAGGGTGTCCAACGAGCAGTACTTC.